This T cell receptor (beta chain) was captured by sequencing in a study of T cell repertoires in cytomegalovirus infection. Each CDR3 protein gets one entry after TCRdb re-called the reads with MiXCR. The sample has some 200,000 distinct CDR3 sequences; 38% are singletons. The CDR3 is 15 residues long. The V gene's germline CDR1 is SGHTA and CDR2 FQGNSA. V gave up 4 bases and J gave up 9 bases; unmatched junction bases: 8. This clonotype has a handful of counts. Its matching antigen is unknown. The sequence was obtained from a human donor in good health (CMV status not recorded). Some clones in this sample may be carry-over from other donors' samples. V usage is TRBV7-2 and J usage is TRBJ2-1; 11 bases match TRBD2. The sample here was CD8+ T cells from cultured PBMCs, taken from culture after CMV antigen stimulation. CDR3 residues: CASSSLAGGRGEQFF. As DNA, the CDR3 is TGTGCCAGCAGCTCCCTAGCGGGGGGAAGGGGTGAGCAGTTCTTC. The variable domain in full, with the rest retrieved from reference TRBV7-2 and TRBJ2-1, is GAGVSQSPSNKVTEKGKDVELRCDPISGHTALYWYRQSLGQGLEFLIYFQGNSAPDKSGLPSDRFSAERTGGSVSTLTIQRTQQEDSAVYLCASSSLAGGRGEQFFGPGTRLTVL.